This T cell receptor (beta chain) derives from a study of memory CD4+ T cells and cytomegalovirus serostatus. This clone was seen only a few times. Libraries were prepared by immunoSEQ multiplex PCR; TCRdb keeps only in-frame clonotypes and omits some of them. In the table there are some 57,000 clones, roughly 80% of which are singletons. V shed 6 bases and J shed 4 bases, with 16 bases lying between them. This CDR3 has 15 residues. CDR1 SNHLY and CDR2 FYNNEI come from the germline V gene. The sort gate was single viable CD3+CD4+CD8-CD45RO+ cells for memory CD4+ T cells. Sequences were obtained from memory CD4+ T cells from blood. The origin of this receptor is an adult in good health and CMV-seronegative. The chain is built from TRBV2 and TRBJ2-1; perhaps D is TRBD1 or TRBD2 (6 bases each). CDR3 in DNA: TGTGCCAGCAGGGGTATAGGGGGGCGTTACAATGAGCAGTTCTTC. Its protein is CASRGIGGRYNEQFF.